The source of this T cell receptor (beta chain) is a study of metastatic and nonmetastatic thyroid tumors. TCRdb reassembled clones from the PCR reads with MiXCR. Found here are about 92,000 clones, around 14% of them singletons; the top ten hold 3.6%. Patients underwent thyroid surgery, and none had received any treatment before it. The table lists this clone with many counts. Trimming removed 3 bases from V and 3 bases from J; junction bases left unmatched: 3. CDR1 LGHDT and CDR2 YNNKEL come from the germline V gene (reference sequence). This CDR3 region has 15 residues. This chain links TRBV3-1 with TRBJ2-1, with 9 bases matching TRBD2. The source is a female donor with papillary thyroid cancer or a benign thyroid nodule (not recorded which). Some clones in this sample may be carry-over from other donors' samples. Sequencing was done on a sample of blood. The CDR3 DNA follows: TGTGCCAGCAGCCATTTAGCGGGGGTCTACAATGAGCAGTTCTTC. Protein sequence: CASSHLAGVYNEQFF.